This T cell receptor beta chain came from a study of neoadjuvant anti-PD-1 for oral cavity cancer. Regarding the study as a whole: Higher pretreatment Treg/Th17 ratios tracked higher pretreatment blood clonality.

TCRdb keeps only in-frame clones here, not all; method: immunoSEQ multiplex PCR. This sample yields tens of thousands of clones, of which around 82% are seen a single time; 3% to 3.5% belongs to the top ten. The CDR3 runs 15 residues. CDR1 is MNHEY, CDR2 SVGAGI, per germline. Deletions cut 5 bases from V and 6 bases from J, with 16 bases between. These oral cavity squamous cell carcinomas were HPV-negative and locally advanced. As regards this clone: Its cognate antigen is unknown.

The chain carries TRBV6-5 and TRBJ1-4; D might be TRBD1 (6 bases). This sample comprised PBMCs, obtained before nivolumab (anti-PD-1) treatment. The sequence came from a person aged 35 to 85 with oral cavity squamous cell carcinoma. The CDR3 region is CASSRSGGRDEKLFF. The CDR3, as DNA: TGTGCCAGCAGTCGGTCGGGGGGCCGGGATGAAAAACTGTTTTTT.